These T cell receptor beta chains were read from a single sample in a study of Ad26.COV2.S vaccination and SARS-CoV-2 variants. Assay: immunoSEQ multiplex PCR; the TCRdb copy retains only in-frame clones and omits some. Of 410,000 or so clones listed, approximately 90% are singletons. The specimen comprised peripheral blood, sampled in a trial of Ad26.COV2.S vaccine versus placebo. These receptors originate from a person between 18 and 59 years old who received the Ad26.COV2.S COVID-19 vaccine or a placebo. CDR3s include the opening cysteine and the closing phenylalanine or tryptophan. A D gene is named only where the DNA matches it firmly. Not every row has a clone size; where given, it reads once, few, many or a size class.

d_gene,v_gene,abundance,j_gene,CDR3aa,CDR3nt
-,TRBV5-6,once,TRBJ1-4,CASSFTSIEKLFF,TGTGCCAGCAGCTTTACCAGTATTGAAAAACTGTTTTTT
-,TRBV5-1,-,TRBJ1-2,CASSFSPAKGSGYTF,TGCGCCAGCAGCTTTTCCCCGGCCAAGGGGTCTGGCTACACCTTC
TRBD1,TRBV29-1,-,TRBJ2-3,CSYDRGLADTQYF,TGCAGCTACGACAGGGGGTTGGCAGATACGCAGTATTTT
-,TRBV4-3,once,TRBJ2-1,CASSQEWGDSYNEQFF,TGCGCCAGCAGCCAAGAGTGGGGCGACAGCTACAATGAGCAGTTCTTC
TRBD1,TRBV23-1,-,TRBJ1-5,CASSHQICGQEFVSGNQPQHF,TGCGCCAGCAGTCACCAGATCTGCGGACAGGAGTTTGTTAGCGGTAATCAGCCCCAGCATTTT
-,TRBV7-9,-,TRBJ1-1,CASSAAGVTEAFF,TGTGCCAGCAGCGCAGCAGGGGTCACTGAAGCTTTCTTT
-,TRBV11-3,-,TRBJ2-3,CASSLGTSTDTQYF,TGTGCCAGCAGCTTAGGAACTAGCACAGATACGCAGTATTTT
-,TRBV16,-,TRBJ1-6,CASSLRGLGSYNSPLHF,TGTGCCAGCAGCCTCCGTGGGTTAGGGTCCTATAATTCACCCCTCCACTTT
-,TRBV5-1,-,TRBJ2-3,CASSLWTGSTDTQYF,TGCGCCAGCAGCTTGTGGACGGGGAGTACAGATACGCAGTATTTT
-,TRBV12-3/TRBV12-4,-,TRBJ2-3,CASRRSTDTQYF,TGTGCCAGCAGGAGGAGCACAGATACGCAGTATTTT
-,TRBV5-6,-,TRBJ2-7,CASSLQSVAYEQYF,TGTGCCAGCAGCTTACAGTCCGTAGCCTACGAGCAGTACTTC
-,TRBV3-1/TRBV3-2,few,TRBJ2-7,CASSLPNRPYYEQYF,TGTGCCAGCAGCCTTCCAAACAGGCCCTATTACGAGCAGTACTTC
TRBD1,TRBV27,-,TRBJ1-2,CASSWTGNLAGYTF,TGTGCCAGCAGTTGGACAGGGAATCTCGCTGGCTACACCTTC
-,TRBV5-1,-,TRBJ2-2,CASSPGLVGTSTGELFF,TGCGCCAGCAGCCCCGGACTCGTTGGCACGTCCACCGGGGAGCTGTTTTTT
-,TRBV29-1,-,TRBJ1-1,CSVFVAGRDTEAFF,TGCAGCGTTTTTGTGGCGGGGAGGGACACTGAAGCTTTCTTT
-,TRBV11-2,-,TRBJ2-5,CASSLGRGFSREETQYF,TGTGCCAGCAGCTTAGGGCGTGGTTTTAGTCGGGAAGAGACCCAGTACTTC
-,TRBV11-2,-,TRBJ2-7,CASSLGGGRRLYEQYF,TGTGCCAGCAGCTTAGGAGGGGGACGACGCCTCTACGAGCAGTACTTC
-,TRBV20-1,once,TRBJ2-3,CSAPRKNTQYF,TGCAGTGCTCCGCGTAAAAATACGCAGTATTTT
-,TRBV7-2,-,TRBJ2-7,CASSSRGAESYEQYF,TGTGCCAGCAGCTCCCGGGGAGCGGAGTCCTACGAGCAGTACTTC
-,TRBV5-1,-,TRBJ2-7,CASSLVGGGYTYEQYF,TGCGCCAGCAGCTTGGTTGGCGGGGGCTATACCTACGAGCAGTACTTC
-,TRBV28,-,TRBJ2-7,CASSLSVWGRDYEQYF,TGTGCCAGCAGTTTAAGTGTTTGGGGCAGGGACTACGAGCAGTACTTC
-,TRBV19,few,TRBJ1-1,CASSPTNGMNAFF,TGTGCCAGTAGCCCTACGAATGGGATGAACGCTTTCTTT
-,TRBV19,-,TRBJ1-1,CASSKEDYRENTEAFF,TGTGCCAGTAGTAAAGAGGACTACAGGGAGAACACTGAAGCTTTCTTT
TRBD2,TRBV5-1,-,TRBJ2-7,CASSLALASGGPYSYEQYF,TGCGCCAGCAGCTTGGCCTTGGCTAGCGGGGGGCCTTACTCCTACGAGCAGTACTTC
-,TRBV10-2,-,TRBJ2-3,CASSDHGGPEDDTQYF,TGCGCCAGCAGTGACCATGGAGGGCCGGAGGATGATACGCAGTATTTT
-,TRBV7-9,-,TRBJ1-5,CASSLTPDNQPQHF,TGTGCCAGCAGCTTAACACCAGACAATCAGCCCCAGCATTTT
-,TRBV11-2,-,TRBJ1-5,CASLEGEYRNQPQHF,TGTGCCAGCCTTGAAGGGGAGTATCGCAATCAGCCCCAGCATTTT
TRBD1,TRBV9,-,TRBJ1-4,CASSLTGYGEKLFF,TGTGCCAGCAGTCTGACAGGGTATGGGGAAAAACTGTTTTTT
TRBD2,TRBV7-2,-,TRBJ2-1,CASSLENLAGGHNEQFF,TGTGCCAGCAGCTTAGAGAACTTAGCGGGGGGACACAATGAGCAGTTCTTC
-,TRBV5-4,-,TRBJ1-5,CASSAAGQPQHF,TGTGCCAGCAGCGCAGCGGGTCAGCCCCAGCATTTT
-,TRBV6-2/TRBV6-3,-,TRBJ1-5,CASSPLGGGQPQHF,TGTGCCAGCAGTCCCCTGGGTGGCGGCCAGCCCCAGCATTTT
-,TRBV28,-,TRBJ1-2,CASSLEGLYGYTF,TGTGCCAGCAGTTTAGAGGGGCTCTATGGCTACACCTTC
-,TRBV12-3/TRBV12-4,few,TRBJ1-5,CASSLFEHQPQHF,TGTGCCAGCAGTTTATTTGAACATCAGCCCCAGCATTTT
-,TRBV5-1,-,TRBJ1-1,CASSLGLLGQANTEAFF,TGCGCCAGCAGCTTGGGGCTCTTAGGGCAGGCAAACACTGAAGCTTTCTTT
TRBD2,TRBV7-2,-,TRBJ2-5,CASSLGSASGEETQYF,TGTGCCAGCAGCTTAGGGTCGGCTAGCGGGGAAGAGACCCAGTACTTC
-,TRBV6-2/TRBV6-3,-,TRBJ1-1,CASSYSGGAGTEAFF,TGTGCCAGCAGTTACTCGGGCGGGGCGGGCACTGAAGCTTTCTTT
-,TRBV7-9,-,TRBJ1-4,CASSPEPNEKLFF,TGTGCCAGCAGCCCGGAGCCTAATGAAAAACTGTTTTTT